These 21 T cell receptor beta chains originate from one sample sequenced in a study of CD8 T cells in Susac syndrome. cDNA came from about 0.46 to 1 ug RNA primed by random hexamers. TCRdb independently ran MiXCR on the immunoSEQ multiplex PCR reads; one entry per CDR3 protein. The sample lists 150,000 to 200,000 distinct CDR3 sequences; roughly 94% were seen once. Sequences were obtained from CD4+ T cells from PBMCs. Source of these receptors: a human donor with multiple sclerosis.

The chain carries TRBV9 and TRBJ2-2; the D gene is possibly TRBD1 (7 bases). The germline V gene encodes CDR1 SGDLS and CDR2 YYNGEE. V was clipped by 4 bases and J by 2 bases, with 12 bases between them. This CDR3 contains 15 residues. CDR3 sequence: CASSPQGGNTGELFF. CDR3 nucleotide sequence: TGTGCCAGCAGCCCCCAGGGGGGTAACACCGGGGAGCTGTTTTTT.

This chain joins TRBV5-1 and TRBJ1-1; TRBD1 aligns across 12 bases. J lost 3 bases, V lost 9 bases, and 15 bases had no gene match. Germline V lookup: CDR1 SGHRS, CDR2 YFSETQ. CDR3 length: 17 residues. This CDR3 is CATGTGGESRSDTEAFF. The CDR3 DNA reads TGCGCCACCGGGACAGGGGGCGAATCCCGGTCGGACACTGAAGCTTTCTTT.

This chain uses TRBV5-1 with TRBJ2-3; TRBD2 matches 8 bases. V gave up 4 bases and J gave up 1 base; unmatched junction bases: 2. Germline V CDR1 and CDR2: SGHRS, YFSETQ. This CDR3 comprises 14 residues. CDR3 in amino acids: CASSVGLGTDTQYF. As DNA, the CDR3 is TGCGCCAGCAGCGTGGGACTAGGCACAGATACGCAGTATTTT.

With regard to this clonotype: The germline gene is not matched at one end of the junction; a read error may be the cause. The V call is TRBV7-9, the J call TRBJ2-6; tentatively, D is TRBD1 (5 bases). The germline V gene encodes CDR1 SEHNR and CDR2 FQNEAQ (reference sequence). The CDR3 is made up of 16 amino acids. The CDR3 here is CATSLGVGSGANVLTF. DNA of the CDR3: TGTGCCACCAGCTTAGGGGTGGGCTCTGGGGCCAACGTCCTGACTTTC.

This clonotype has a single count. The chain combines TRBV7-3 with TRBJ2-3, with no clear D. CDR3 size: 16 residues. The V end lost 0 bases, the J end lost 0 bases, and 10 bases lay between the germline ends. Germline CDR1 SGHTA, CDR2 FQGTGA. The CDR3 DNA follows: TGTGCCAGCAGCTTAACCCCCCTATCTAGCACAGATACGCAGTATTTT. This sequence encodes CASSLTPLSSTDTQYF.

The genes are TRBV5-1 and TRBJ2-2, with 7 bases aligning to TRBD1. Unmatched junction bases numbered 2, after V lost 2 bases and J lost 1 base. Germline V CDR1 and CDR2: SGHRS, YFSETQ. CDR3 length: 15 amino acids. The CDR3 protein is CASSFDRENTGELFF. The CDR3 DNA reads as TGCGCCAGCAGCTTCGACAGGGAGAACACCGGGGAGCTGTTTTTT.

The CDR3 DNA follows: TGTGCCATCAGTGGACAGACCTACGAGCAGTACTTC. It is translated as CAISGQTYEQYF. The chain employs TRBV10-3 and TRBJ2-7; D is possibly TRBD1 (5 bases). Germline CDR1 is ENHRY and CDR2 is SYGVKD. The CDR3 is 12 amino acids. Trimming removed 4 bases at V and 2 bases at J, with 6 bases between.

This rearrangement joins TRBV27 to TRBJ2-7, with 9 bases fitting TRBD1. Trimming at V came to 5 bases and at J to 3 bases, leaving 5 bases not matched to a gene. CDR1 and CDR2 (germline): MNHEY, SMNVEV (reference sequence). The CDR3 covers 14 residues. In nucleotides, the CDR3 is TGTGCCAGCAGTCTGTCGGACAGGGGCTACGAGCAGTACTTC. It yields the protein CASSLSDRGYEQYF.

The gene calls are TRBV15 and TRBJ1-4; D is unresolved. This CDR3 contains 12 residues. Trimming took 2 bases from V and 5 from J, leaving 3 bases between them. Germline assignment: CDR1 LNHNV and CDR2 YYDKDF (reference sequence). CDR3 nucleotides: TGTGCCACCAGCAGAATCAATGAAAAACTGTTTTTT. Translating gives CATSRINEKLFF.

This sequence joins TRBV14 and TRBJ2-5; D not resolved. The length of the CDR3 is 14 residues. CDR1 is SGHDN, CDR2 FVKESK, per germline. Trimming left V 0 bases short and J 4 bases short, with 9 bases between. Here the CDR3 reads CASSQDRISETQYF. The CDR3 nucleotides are TGTGCCAGCAGCCAAGATCGGATTTCAGAGACCCAGTACTTC. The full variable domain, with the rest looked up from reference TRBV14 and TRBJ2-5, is EAGVTQFPSHSVIEKGQTVTLRCDPISGHDNLYWYRRVMGKEIKFLLHFVKESKQDESGMPNNRFLAERTGGTYSTLKVQPAELEDSGVYFCASSQDRISETQYFGPGTRLLVL.

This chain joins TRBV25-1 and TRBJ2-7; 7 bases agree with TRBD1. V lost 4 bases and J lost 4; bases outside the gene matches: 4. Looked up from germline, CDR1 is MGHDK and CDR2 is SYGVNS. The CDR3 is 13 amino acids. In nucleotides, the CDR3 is TGTGCCAGCAGTGTCCGGGACAGATACGAGCAGTACTTC. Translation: CASSVRDRYEQYF.

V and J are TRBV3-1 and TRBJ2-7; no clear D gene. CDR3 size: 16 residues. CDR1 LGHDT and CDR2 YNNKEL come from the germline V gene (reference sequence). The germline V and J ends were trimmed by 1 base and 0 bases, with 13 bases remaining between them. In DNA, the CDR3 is TGTGCCAGCAGCCAAGCACCCGGACGGACCTCCTACGAGCAGTACTTC. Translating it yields CASSQAPGRTSYEQYF.

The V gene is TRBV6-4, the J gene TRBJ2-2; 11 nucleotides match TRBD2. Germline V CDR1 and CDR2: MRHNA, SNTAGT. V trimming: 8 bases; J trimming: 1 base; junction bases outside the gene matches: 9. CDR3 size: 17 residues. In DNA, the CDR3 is TGTGCCAGCCGCCAGATACTAGCGGGAGAGAACACCGGGGAGCTGTTTTTT. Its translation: CASRQILAGENTGELFF.

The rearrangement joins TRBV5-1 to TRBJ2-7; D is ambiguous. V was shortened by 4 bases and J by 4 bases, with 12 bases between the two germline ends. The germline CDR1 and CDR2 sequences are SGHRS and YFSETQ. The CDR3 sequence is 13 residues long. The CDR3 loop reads CASSLTQEYEQYF. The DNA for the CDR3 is TGCGCCAGCAGCCTAACTCAGGAGTACGAGCAGTACTTC.

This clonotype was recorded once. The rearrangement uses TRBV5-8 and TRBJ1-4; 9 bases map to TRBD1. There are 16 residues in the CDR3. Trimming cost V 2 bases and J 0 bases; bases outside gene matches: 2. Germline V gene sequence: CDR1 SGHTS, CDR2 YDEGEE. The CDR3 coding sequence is TGTGCCAGCAGCTTTGGGACAGGGTCAACTAATGAAAAACTGTTTTTT. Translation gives CASSFGTGSTNEKLFF.

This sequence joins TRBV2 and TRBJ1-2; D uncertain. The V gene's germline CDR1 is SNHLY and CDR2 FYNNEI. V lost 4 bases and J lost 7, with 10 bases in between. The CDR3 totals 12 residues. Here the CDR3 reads CASSVGGGGYTF. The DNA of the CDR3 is TGTGCCAGCAGTGTGGGAGGAGGTGGCTACACCTTC.

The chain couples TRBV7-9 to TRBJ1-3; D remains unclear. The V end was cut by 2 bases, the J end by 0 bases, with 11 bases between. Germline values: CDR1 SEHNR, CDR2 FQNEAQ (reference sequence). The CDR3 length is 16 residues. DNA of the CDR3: TGTGCCAGCAGCTTATGGGAGGCGAGCTCTGGAAACACCATATATTTT. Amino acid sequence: CASSLWEASSGNTIYF.

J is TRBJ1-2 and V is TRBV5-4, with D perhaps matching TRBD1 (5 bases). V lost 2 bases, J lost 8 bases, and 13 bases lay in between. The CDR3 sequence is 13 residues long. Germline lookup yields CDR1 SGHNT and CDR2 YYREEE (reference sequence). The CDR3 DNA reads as TGTGCCAGCAGCTTTCATCCAGGGATCGGCTACACCTTC. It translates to CASSFHPGIGYTF.

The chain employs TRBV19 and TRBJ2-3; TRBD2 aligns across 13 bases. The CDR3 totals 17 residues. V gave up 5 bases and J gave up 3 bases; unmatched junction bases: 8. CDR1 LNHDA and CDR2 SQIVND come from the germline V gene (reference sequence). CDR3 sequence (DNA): TGTGCCAGTAGTTTCCCCGGACTAGCGGGAGATACAGATACGCAGTATTTT. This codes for CASSFPGLAGDTDTQYF.

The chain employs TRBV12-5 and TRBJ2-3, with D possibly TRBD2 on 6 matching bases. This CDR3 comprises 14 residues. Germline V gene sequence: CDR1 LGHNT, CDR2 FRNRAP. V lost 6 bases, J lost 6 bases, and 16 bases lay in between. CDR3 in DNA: TGTGCTAGTGGACCCCCAGGGACTCGTGATACGCAGTATTTT. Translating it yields CASGPPGTRDTQYF.

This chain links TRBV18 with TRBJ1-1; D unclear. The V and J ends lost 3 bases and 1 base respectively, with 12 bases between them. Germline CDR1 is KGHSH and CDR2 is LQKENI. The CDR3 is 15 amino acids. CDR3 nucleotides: TGTGCCAGCTCACCTGGCTACTCTACGAACACTGAAGCTTTCTTT. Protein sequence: CASSPGYSTNTEAFF.